This T cell receptor beta chain comes out of a study of CD8 T cells in ankylosing spondylitis. General observations from the study: Blood from ankylosing spondylitis patients appeared to carry a characteristic eight-variant TCR beta motif. Some of the motif variants had earlier been found in reactive arthritis patients' fluid and blood. Researchers reportedly found disease-linked clones significantly enriched in matched ankylosing spondylitis synovial fluid. Clones linked to disease, bearing a CD8+ phenotype, were relatively rare in peripheral blood.

5'-RACE, quantitative and with molecular barcodes, yielded the TCR beta libraries. TCRdb passed the 5' RACE reads through MiXCR, listing each CDR3 protein once. The sample yields about 500,000 distinct CDR3 sequences, approximately 5.3% seen once. Germline values: CDR1 SEHNR, CDR2 FQNEAQ (reference sequence). The V and J ends lost 4 bases and 2 bases respectively, with 6 bases between them. CDR3 length: 12 residues. This clonotype was detected many times. Its antigen is unknown. The sequencing input was blood, either unsorted or a sorted T cell fraction (not recorded which). This sequence originates from a male donor with ankylosing spondylitis. The rearrangement links TRBV7-9 to TRBJ2-7; D gene ambiguous. The CDR3 sequence: CASSYVPYEQYF. The CDR3, as DNA: TGTGCCAGCAGCTACGTCCCCTACGAGCAGTACTTC.